Listed below are T cell receptor beta chains from one sample, sequenced in a study of T cells expressing NK-cell markers. Using the 5' RACE reads, TCRdb records one entry per CDR3 protein without DNA. The sample includes roughly 450,000 distinct CDR3 sequences. The sample was blood T cells: a sorted CD56 or NKG2C T cell subset, CD4+ or CD8+ T cells, or bulk PBMC T cells (not recorded which). Source of these receptors: a woman aged 50 to 65 in good health. The CDR3 runs from the conserved cysteine through the conserved F or W. Fields, in order: V gene, J gene, CDR3 protein.

v_call: TRBV5-1; j_call: TRBJ1-3; cdr3_aa: CASSPRTGSGNTIYF
v_call: TRBV25-1; j_call: TRBJ2-3; cdr3_aa: CASSVATSTDTQYF
v_call: TRBV9; j_call: TRBJ1-5; cdr3_aa: CASSGDRAGQPQHF
v_call: TRBV11-3; j_call: TRBJ1-6; cdr3_aa: CASSLLTGRGHSPLHF
v_call: TRBV18; j_call: TRBJ2-3; cdr3_aa: CASSPLEWTGQYF
v_call: TRBV20-1; j_call: TRBJ2-1; cdr3_aa: CSASDRGGGNEQFF
v_call: TRBV7-2; j_call: TRBJ2-6; cdr3_aa: CASSLSSTASGANVLTF
v_call: TRBV7-2; j_call: TRBJ1-2; cdr3_aa: CASSLRGFGNYGYTF
v_call: TRBV7-3; j_call: TRBJ2-1; cdr3_aa: CASSLMAAGNEQFF
v_call: TRBV7-9; j_call: TRBJ2-3; cdr3_aa: CASSFWGHVGSTDTQYF
v_call: TRBV14; j_call: TRBJ1-2; cdr3_aa: CASSQLAALTF
v_call: TRBV30; j_call: TRBJ2-2; cdr3_aa: CAWSVRVSGRNTGELFF
v_call: TRBV25-1; j_call: TRBJ2-5; cdr3_aa: CASSDQREYQETQYF
v_call: TRBV20-1; j_call: TRBJ2-5; cdr3_aa: CSARDQGRGGETQYF
v_call: TRBV5-1; j_call: TRBJ1-1; cdr3_aa: CASSLRNRGMEAFF
v_call: TRBV11-2; j_call: TRBJ1-2; cdr3_aa: CASSPGTGVGYTF
v_call: TRBV12-3/TRBV12-4; j_call: TRBJ2-1; cdr3_aa: CASSSPSGRAGNNEQFF
v_call: TRBV19; j_call: TRBJ2-5; cdr3_aa: CASSTTKQETQYF
v_call: TRBV11-2; j_call: TRBJ2-5; cdr3_aa: CASSPGTSGSKVETQYF
v_call: TRBV20-1; j_call: TRBJ1-1; cdr3_aa: CSVIQGALVTEAFF
v_call: TRBV29-1; j_call: TRBJ2-7; cdr3_aa: CSVNAGSDEQYF
v_call: TRBV2; j_call: TRBJ2-3; cdr3_aa: CASSSVGAFTDTQYF
v_call: TRBV30; j_call: TRBJ2-2; cdr3_aa: CAWSERATGELFF
v_call: TRBV12-3/TRBV12-4; j_call: TRBJ1-2; cdr3_aa: CASRLIVQSSGYTF
v_call: TRBV20-1; j_call: TRBJ2-1; cdr3_aa: CSAEAGLAGESYNEQFF
v_call: TRBV29-1; j_call: TRBJ1-2; cdr3_aa: CSVLGQGIDGYTF
v_call: TRBV11-2; j_call: TRBJ2-5; cdr3_aa: CASSPGTIAGPQETQYF
v_call: TRBV27; j_call: TRBJ2-7; cdr3_aa: CASSLVRGDEQYF
v_call: TRBV27; j_call: TRBJ2-3; cdr3_aa: CASSLAGVGPDTQYF
v_call: TRBV4-1; j_call: TRBJ1-4; cdr3_aa: CASSQGLVGRNEKLFF
v_call: TRBV12-3/TRBV12-4; j_call: TRBJ2-5; cdr3_aa: CASSLTGATETQYF
v_call: TRBV4-1; j_call: TRBJ2-2; cdr3_aa: CASSQHSTSGLTGELFF